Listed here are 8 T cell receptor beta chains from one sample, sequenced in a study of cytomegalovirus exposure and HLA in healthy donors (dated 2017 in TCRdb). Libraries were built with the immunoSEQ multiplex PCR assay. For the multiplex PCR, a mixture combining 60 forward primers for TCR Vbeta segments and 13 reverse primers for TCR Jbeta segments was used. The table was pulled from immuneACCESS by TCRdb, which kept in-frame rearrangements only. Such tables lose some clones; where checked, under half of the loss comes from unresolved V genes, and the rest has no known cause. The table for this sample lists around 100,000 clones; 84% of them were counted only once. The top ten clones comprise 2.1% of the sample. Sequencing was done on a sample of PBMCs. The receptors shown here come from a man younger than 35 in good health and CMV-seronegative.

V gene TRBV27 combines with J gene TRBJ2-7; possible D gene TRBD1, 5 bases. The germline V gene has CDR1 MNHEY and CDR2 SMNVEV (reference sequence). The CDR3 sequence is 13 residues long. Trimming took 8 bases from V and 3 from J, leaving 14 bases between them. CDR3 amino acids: CASALTVYYEQYF. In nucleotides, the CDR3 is TGTGCCAGCGCATTGACAGTTTACTACGAGCAGTACTTC.

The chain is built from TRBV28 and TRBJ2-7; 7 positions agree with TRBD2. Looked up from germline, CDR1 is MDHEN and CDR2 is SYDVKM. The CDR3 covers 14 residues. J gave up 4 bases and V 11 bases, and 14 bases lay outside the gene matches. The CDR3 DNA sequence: TGTGCCTCCCAGGTTGCTAGCGGCCCTTACGAGCAGTACTTC. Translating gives CASQVASGPYEQYF.

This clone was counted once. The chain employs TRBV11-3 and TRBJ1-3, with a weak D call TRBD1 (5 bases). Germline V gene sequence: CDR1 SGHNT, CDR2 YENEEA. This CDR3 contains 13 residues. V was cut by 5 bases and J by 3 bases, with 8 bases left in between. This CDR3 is CASSGGLGNTIYF. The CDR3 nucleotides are TGTGCCAGCAGCGGGGGACTTGGAAACACCATATATTTT.

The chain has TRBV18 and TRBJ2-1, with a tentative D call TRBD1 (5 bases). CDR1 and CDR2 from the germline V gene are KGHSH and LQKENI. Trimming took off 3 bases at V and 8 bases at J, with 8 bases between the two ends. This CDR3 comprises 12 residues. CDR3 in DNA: TGTGCCAGCTCACCCAGCAGGGATGAGCAGTTCTTC. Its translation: CASSPSRDEQFF.

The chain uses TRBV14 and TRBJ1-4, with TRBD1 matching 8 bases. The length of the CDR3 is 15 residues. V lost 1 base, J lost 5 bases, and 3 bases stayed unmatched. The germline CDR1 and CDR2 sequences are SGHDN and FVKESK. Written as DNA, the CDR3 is TGTGCCAGCAGCCAAGGGGGGGACAGGAATGAAAAACTGTTTTTT. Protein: CASSQGGDRNEKLFF.

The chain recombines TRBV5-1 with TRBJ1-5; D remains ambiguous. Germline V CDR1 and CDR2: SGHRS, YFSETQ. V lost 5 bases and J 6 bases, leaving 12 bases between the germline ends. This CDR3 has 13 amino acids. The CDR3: CASSMEGFQPQHF. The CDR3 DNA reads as TGCGCCAGCAGTATGGAGGGCTTTCAGCCCCAGCATTTT.

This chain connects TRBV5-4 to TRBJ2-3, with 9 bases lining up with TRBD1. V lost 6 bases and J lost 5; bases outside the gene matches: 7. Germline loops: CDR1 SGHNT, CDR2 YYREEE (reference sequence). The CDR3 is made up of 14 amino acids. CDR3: CASTSGQGRDTQYF. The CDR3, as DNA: TGTGCCAGCACGTCGGGACAGGGAAGAGATACGCAGTATTTT.

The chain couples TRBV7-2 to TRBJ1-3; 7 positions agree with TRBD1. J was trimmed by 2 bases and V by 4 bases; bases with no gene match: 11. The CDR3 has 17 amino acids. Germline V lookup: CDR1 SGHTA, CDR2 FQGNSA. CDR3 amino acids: CASSSFAGGITGNTIYF. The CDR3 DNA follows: TGTGCCAGCAGCTCCTTCGCAGGGGGAATCACTGGAAACACCATATATTTT.